This is a list of T cell receptor beta chains from one sample in a study of cytomegalovirus exposure and HLA in healthy donors. TCRdb keeps only in-frame clones here, not all; method: immunoSEQ multiplex PCR. The table has approximately 160,000 clones, roughly 83% seen once. The sequencing input was PBMCs. These TCRs come from a man under 40 in good health and CMV-seropositive. Each CDR3 is given with its conserved first and last residue. Fields, in order: clone size, V gene, D gene, J gene, CDR3 protein, CDR3 DNA. D genes are given only for firm matches. The size entry is marked missing in some rows and otherwise reads once, few, many or a size class.

>-|TRBV7-2|-|TRBJ2-1
CASSPGTFDEQFF
TGTGCCAGCAGCCCCGGGACATTCGATGAGCAGTTCTTC
>-|TRBV7-6|TRBD1|TRBJ1-1
CASRSRGGQGGTEAFF
TGTGCCAGCAGGTCCCGGGGCGGACAGGGAGGCACTGAAGCTTTCTTT
>-|TRBV6-5|-|TRBJ1-1
CASSNNPNTEAFF
TGTGCCAGCAGCAACAACCCGAACACTGAAGCTTTCTTT
>many|TRBV4-3|TRBD2|TRBJ2-7
CASSSVRAGETYEQYF
TGCGCCAGCAGCAGCGTGAGAGCGGGGGAGACCTACGAGCAGTACTTC
>-|TRBV2|TRBD1|TRBJ1-6
CASSTGQGDNSPLHF
TGTGCCAGCAGTACCGGACAGGGGGATAATTCACCCCTCCACTTT
>once|TRBV6-6|TRBD1|TRBJ1-4
CASSPTGDNEKLFF
TGTGCCAGCAGTCCGACAGGGGATAATGAAAAACTGTTTTTT
>-|TRBV5-1|TRBD1|TRBJ1-1
CASSLAQGAGTEAFF
TGCGCCAGCAGCTTGGCACAGGGGGCTGGCACTGAAGCTTTCTTT
>-|TRBV7-2|-|TRBJ1-2
CASSPEAGVTRWYGYTF
TGTGCCAGCAGCCCCGAGGCGGGCGTTACTCGGTGGTATGGCTACACCTTC
>-|TRBV28|TRBD1|TRBJ1-1
CASSFPKMTGSDTEAFF
TGTGCCAGCAGTTTCCCAAAGATGACAGGGTCGGACACTGAAGCTTTCTTT
>-|TRBV7-2|-|TRBJ1-3
CASSSQGNLGNTIYF
TGTGCCAGCAGTTCCCAGGGGAATTTGGGAAACACCATATATTTT
>-|TRBV15|TRBD1|TRBJ2-5
CATSRGPGQKETQYF
TGTGCCACCAGCAGAGGGCCGGGACAGAAAGAGACCCAGTACTTC
>once|TRBV11-2|-|TRBJ1-5
CASSLGGGLNQPQHF
TGTGCCAGCAGCTTAGGGGGGGGGCTTAATCAGCCCCAGCATTTT
>few|TRBV5-4|TRBD1|TRBJ1-2
CASSLGGAYGYTF
TGTGCCAGCAGCTTAGGGGGCGCCTATGGCTACACCTTC
>-|TRBV13|TRBD1|TRBJ2-2
CASTSGTVTGELFF
TGTGCCAGCACCTCAGGGACAGTCACCGGGGAGCTGTTTTTT
>-|TRBV5-1|-|TRBJ2-3
CASRLATSTDTQYF
TGCGCCAGCAGATTAGCTACTAGCACAGATACGCAGTATTTT
>-|TRBV13|-|TRBJ2-6
CASSGDSHSGANVLTF
TGTGCCAGCAGCGGGGACTCTCATTCTGGGGCCAACGTCCTGACTTTC
>-|TRBV10-1|-|TRBJ2-1
CASGQLNEQFF
TGCGCCAGTGGACAGCTCAATGAGCAGTTCTTC
>many|TRBV29-1|-|TRBJ1-1
CSVEPTENTEAFF
TGCAGCGTTGAACCTACTGAGAACACTGAAGCTTTCTTT
>-|TRBV11-2|TRBD1|TRBJ2-2
CASSPDRWGELFF
TGTGCCAGCAGCCCGGACAGGTGGGGGGAGCTGTTTTTT
>-|TRBV19|-|TRBJ1-5
CASRTQGYSNQPQHF
TGTGCCAGTAGAACGCAGGGGTATAGCAATCAGCCCCAGCATTTT
>-|TRBV11-2|TRBD2|TRBJ2-3
CASSLNPGGADTQYF
TGTGCCAGCAGCTTAAATCCGGGGGGGGCAGATACGCAGTATTTT
>-|TRBV7-8|-|TRBJ1-5
CASSPFRLRNQPQHF
TGTGCCAGCAGCCCCTTTCGGTTACGCAATCAGCCCCAGCATTTT
>-|TRBV9|TRBD1|TRBJ2-7
CASSATGTAREEQYF
TGTGCCAGCAGCGCCACCGGGACAGCCCGTGAGGAGCAGTACTTC
>-|TRBV21-1|-|TRBJ2-1
CASSPQAGRGPSSYNEQFF
TGTGCCAGCAGCCCCCAGGCGGGCAGGGGTCCGAGCTCCTACAATGAGCAGTTCTTC
>few|TRBV12-5|-|TRBJ2-1
CASGNGRGEQFF
TGTGCTAGTGGCAACGGTCGCGGCGAGCAGTTCTTC
>-|TRBV27|-|TRBJ2-5
CASSLSQGHGETQYF
TGTGCCAGCAGTTTATCTCAGGGGCATGGAGAGACCCAGTACTTC
>-|TRBV11-2|-|TRBJ2-1
CASSLGTIYNEQFF
TGTGCCAGCAGCTTAGGTACTATATACAATGAGCAGTTCTTC
>-|TRBV28|-|TRBJ2-1
CASEGEPFYNEQFF
TGTGCCAGCGAGGGGGAACCTTTCTACAATGAGCAGTTCTTC
>-|TRBV28|-|TRBJ2-5
CASFPDSTKETQYF
TGTGCCAGCTTCCCGGACAGCACTAAAGAGACCCAGTACTTC
>once|TRBV14|TRBD1|TRBJ2-7
CASSQRTGSNEQYF
TGTGCCAGCAGCCAACGGACAGGGTCTAACGAGCAGTACTTC
>-|TRBV2|-|TRBJ1-4
CASSDLSWTDNEKLFF
TGTGCCAGCAGTGACCTTAGCTGGACAGATAATGAAAAACTGTTTTTT
>-|TRBV13|-|TRBJ1-4
CASSLTGATNEKLFF
TGTGCCAGCAGCCTAACGGGAGCAACTAATGAAAAACTGTTTTTT
>-|TRBV5-1|TRBD2|TRBJ2-1
CASSPGTSVGDEQFF
TGCGCCAGCAGCCCCGGGACTAGCGTAGGAGATGAGCAGTTCTTC
>-|TRBV4-1|TRBD1|TRBJ2-1
CASSPGDRLTNEQFF
TGCGCCAGCAGCCCCGGGGACAGATTAACCAATGAGCAGTTCTTC
>few|TRBV30|TRBD2|TRBJ2-1
CAWSVGLAGWGSYNEQFF
TGTGCCTGGAGTGTAGGACTAGCGGGATGGGGTTCCTACAATGAGCAGTTCTTC
>-|TRBV7-9|-|TRBJ2-1
CASSLASSYNEQFF
TGTGCCAGCAGCTTAGCGAGCTCCTACAATGAGCAGTTCTTC
>-|TRBV5-1|-|TRBJ1-4
CASSSGDGEKLFF
TGCGCCAGCAGCTCAGGCGATGGTGAAAAACTGTTTTTT
>-|TRBV28|TRBD1|TRBJ2-2
CAIGPHGQGAVGELFF
TGTGCCATCGGACCCCACGGACAGGGGGCGGTCGGGGAGCTGTTTTTT
>-|TRBV9|TRBD1|TRBJ2-7
CASSARTGTAYEQYF
TGTGCCAGCAGCGCCCGGACCGGGACAGCCTACGAGCAGTACTTC
>-|TRBV30|-|TRBJ2-5
CALDTGTGNHRETQYF
TGTGCCCTGGACACAGGGACGGGTAATCATCGAGAGACCCAGTACTTC
>-|TRBV29-1|-|TRBJ2-7
CSVHQGSEQYF
TGCAGCGTCCACCAGGGATCCGAGCAGTACTTC
>-|TRBV6-4|-|TRBJ2-1
CASSPGSYNEQFF
TGTGCCAGCAGCCCCGGCTCCTACAATGAGCAGTTCTTC